Listed below are T cell receptor beta chains from one sample, sequenced in a study of shared clonotypes between healthy human individuals. Libraries were prepared by immunoSEQ multiplex PCR; TCRdb keeps only in-frame clonotypes and omits some of them. The table shows about 480,000 clones, with about four fifths occurring only once. The sequenced material came from PBMCs. The receptors stem from a woman in her thirties or forties in good health. Some clones in this sample may be carry-over from other donors' samples. The CDR3 runs from the conserved cysteine through the conserved F or W. D genes are given only for firm matches. Clone size is not always given. Where it is, it says once, few, many or a class for expanded clones.

TRBV5-1	-	TRBJ1-4	once	CASSSEDRTNEKLFF	TGCGCCAGCAGCTCGGAGGACAGAACTAATGAAAAACTGTTTTTT
TRBV28	TRBD2	TRBJ2-7	-	CASSLRLAGVEQYF	TGTGCCAGCAGTTTACGACTAGCGGGAGTCGAGCAGTACTTC
TRBV7-2	TRBD2	TRBJ2-1	-	CASSQRLAGYNEQFF	TGTGCCAGCAGCCAACGACTAGCGGGCTACAATGAGCAGTTCTTC
TRBV11-2	TRBD2	TRBJ2-1	-	CASSPGTSGKIEQFF	TGTGCCAGCAGCCCCGGGACTAGCGGGAAGATTGAGCAGTTCTTC
TRBV13	TRBD2	TRBJ2-1	-	CASSLGLAGRGVVEQFF	TGTGCCAGCAGCTTAGGACTAGCGGGCAGAGGAGTTGTCGAGCAGTTCTTC
TRBV6-1	TRBD1	TRBJ1-2	-	CASSNPTGGSYGYTF	TGTGCCAGCAGTAACCCGACAGGGGGCAGCTATGGCTACACCTTC
TRBV7-2	-	TRBJ2-2	once	CASSFGGKVWNTGELFF	TGTGCCAGCAGCTTTGGCGGGAAGGTTTGGAACACCGGGGAGCTGTTTTTT
TRBV18	TRBD1	TRBJ1-5	-	CASSPKGQGAIQPQHF	TGTGCCAGCTCACCGAAGGGACAGGGGGCCATTCAGCCCCAGCATTTT
TRBV9	TRBD1	TRBJ1-1	-	CASSPRQGLSNTEAFF	TGTGCCAGCAGCCCACGACAGGGTCTCTCGAACACTGAAGCTTTCTTT
TRBV19	TRBD2	TRBJ2-1	-	CASSIGGSLDEQFF	TGTGCCAGTAGTATTGGCGGGAGTCTAGATGAGCAGTTCTTC
TRBV29-1	TRBD1	TRBJ2-7	-	CSASGTERYEQYF	TGCAGCGCATCCGGGACAGAGCGCTACGAGCAGTACTTC
TRBV6-5	-	TRBJ2-5	-	CASSVRAGEQYF	TGTGCCAGCAGCGTTAGGGCCGGGGAGCAGTACTTC
TRBV30	-	TRBJ1-6	few	CAWSGRNFYNSPLHF	TGTGCCTGGAGTGGCAGGAATTTCTATAATTCACCCCTCCACTTT
TRBV28	-	TRBJ1-2	few	CAGGNLRSNYGYTF	TGTGCCGGGGGGAACCTCAGGAGTAACTATGGCTACACCTTC
TRBV27	TRBD2	TRBJ2-1	-	CASSLKGPRAGGPGKQFF	TGTGCCAGCAGTTTAAAGGGCCCAAGAGCGGGAGGGCCTGGGAAGCAGTTCTTC
TRBV5-1	TRBD1	TRBJ2-3	-	CASSREPGQGFGTQYF	TGCGCCAGCAGCAGGGAACCGGGACAGGGGTTTGGTACGCAGTATTTT
TRBV7-7	-	TRBJ2-5	-	CASSSSGETQYF	TGTGCCAGCAGCTCCTCGGGGGAGACCCAGTACTTC
TRBV2	-	TRBJ2-3	-	CASRPGGGAKNTQYF	TGTGCCAGCCGGCCGGGAGGGGGCGCGAAGAATACGCAGTATTTT
TRBV28	-	TRBJ2-7	-	CASTSWGQKGDEQYF	TGTGCCAGCACCAGTTGGGGGCAGAAGGGGGACGAGCAGTACTTC
TRBV19	-	TRBJ2-2	many	CASSILPDNTGELFF	TGTGCCAGTAGTATACTGCCGGATAACACCGGGGAGCTGTTTTTT
TRBV7-9	-	TRBJ2-1	-	CASSLTPNEQFF	TGTGCCAGCAGCTTAACCCCGAATGAGCAGTTCTTC
TRBV5-5	TRBD1	TRBJ2-1	-	CASSRDRVNPGSEQFF	TGTGCCAGCAGCCGGGACAGGGTAAATCCCGGGAGTGAGCAGTTCTTC
TRBV30	-	TRBJ2-7	-	CAWRLGSEGYEQYF	TGTGCCTGGAGGTTGGGATCCGAGGGGTACGAGCAGTACTTC
TRBV30	TRBD2	TRBJ2-5	-	CAWSVPPGGGFQETQYF	TGTGCCTGGAGTGTACCCCCCGGGGGAGGGTTCCAAGAGACCCAGTACTTC
TRBV28	TRBD1	TRBJ1-5	-	CASSRTGYSNQPQHF	TGTGCCAGTTCAAGGACAGGGTATAGCAATCAGCCCCAGCATTTT
TRBV7-3	TRBD1	TRBJ2-2	-	CASSGTGVGLTGELFF	TGTGCCAGCTCCGGGACAGGGGTCGGTCTCACCGGGGAGCTGTTTTTT
TRBV23-1	TRBD1	TRBJ1-3	-	CASSLGAKGAWGNTIYF	TGCGCCAGCAGTCTAGGGGCTAAGGGGGCATGGGGAAACACCATATATTTT
TRBV10-3	-	TRBJ1-2	once	CAISEGGDGYTF	TGTGCCATCAGTGAGGGTGGGGATGGCTACACCTTC
TRBV6-1	TRBD2	TRBJ2-5	-	CASNPAGTYQETQYF	TGTGCCAGCAATCCAGCGGGAACGTACCAAGAGACCCAGTACTTC
TRBV28	TRBD1	TRBJ1-2	-	CASSPWTGTEIYGYTF	TGTGCCAGCAGTCCTTGGACCGGGACAGAGATTTATGGCTACACCTTC
TRBV10-3	-	TRBJ2-4	-	CATPSGTCSAKNIQYF	TGTGCCACCCCGAGCGGGACATGTTCGGCCAAAAACATTCAGTACTTC
TRBV18	-	TRBJ1-1	-	CASSPREAMNTEAFF	TGTGCCAGCTCACCTCGGGAAGCCATGAACACTGAAGCTTTCTTT
TRBV5-6	TRBD1	TRBJ1-1	-	CASSFQTGGWTEAFF	TGTGCCAGCAGCTTCCAGACAGGGGGTTGGACTGAAGCTTTCTTT
TRBV19	TRBD1	TRBJ2-7	-	CASSRHGQGHYEQYF	TGTGCCAGTAGTAGGCATGGACAGGGCCACTACGAGCAGTACTTC
TRBV7-2	-	TRBJ2-3	-	CASSLVATQYF	TGTGCCAGCAGCTTAGTGGCTACGCAGTATTTT
TRBV30	-	TRBJ1-3	-	CAWKTGVGNTIYF	TGTGCCTGGAAAACCGGGGTTGGGAACACCATATATTTT
TRBV10-3	-	TRBJ1-1	many	CAISGPGTAAFF	TGTGCCATCAGTGGACCCGGGACTGCCGCTTTCTTT
TRBV28	-	TRBJ1-2	-	CASSVRTALYGYTF	TGTGCCAGCAGCGTACGGACGGCCCTCTATGGCTACACCTTC
TRBV19	TRBD2	TRBJ2-1	once	CASSIRSGRAYNEQFF	TGTGCCAGTAGTATTCGGAGCGGGAGGGCCTACAATGAGCAGTTCTTC
TRBV5-1	TRBD1	TRBJ2-4	-	CASSLFPTGGVDIQYF	TGCGCCAGCAGCTTGTTTCCGACAGGGGGCGTCGACATTCAGTACTTC
TRBV14	TRBD2	TRBJ2-1	-	CASSQLVAGGNYPYNEQFF	TGTGCCAGCAGCCAGCTGGTAGCGGGAGGAAACTACCCCTACAATGAGCAGTTCTTC
TRBV9	-	TRBJ2-3	-	CASSPLPSSADTQYF	TGTGCCAGCAGCCCCCTCCCTTCTTCCGCGGATACGCAGTATTTT
TRBV5-1	-	TRBJ1-6	-	CASSQQGYNSPLHF	TGCGCCAGCAGCCAACAGGGTTATAATTCACCCCTCCACTTT
TRBV7-9	-	TRBJ2-3	-	CASSPYFADTDTQYF	TGTGCCAGCAGCCCATACTTTGCGGACACAGATACGCAGTATTTT
TRBV7-9	TRBD2	TRBJ2-7	-	CASSLVSRGRVNEQYF	TGTGCCAGCAGCTTAGTCTCTCGGGGGAGGGTGAACGAGCAGTACTTC
TRBV7-9	-	TRBJ2-7	-	CASSLEGSLYEQYF	TGTGCCAGCAGCTTAGAGGGGAGTCTCTACGAGCAGTACTTC
TRBV28	TRBD2	TRBJ2-5	-	CASSLVTSGQETQYF	TGTGCCAGCAGTTTAGTAACTAGCGGGCAAGAGACCCAGTACTTC
TRBV27	TRBD2	TRBJ2-7	-	CASNPPSGRGFRDEQYF	TGTGCCAGCAATCCCCCTAGCGGGAGAGGATTTCGGGACGAGCAGTACTTC